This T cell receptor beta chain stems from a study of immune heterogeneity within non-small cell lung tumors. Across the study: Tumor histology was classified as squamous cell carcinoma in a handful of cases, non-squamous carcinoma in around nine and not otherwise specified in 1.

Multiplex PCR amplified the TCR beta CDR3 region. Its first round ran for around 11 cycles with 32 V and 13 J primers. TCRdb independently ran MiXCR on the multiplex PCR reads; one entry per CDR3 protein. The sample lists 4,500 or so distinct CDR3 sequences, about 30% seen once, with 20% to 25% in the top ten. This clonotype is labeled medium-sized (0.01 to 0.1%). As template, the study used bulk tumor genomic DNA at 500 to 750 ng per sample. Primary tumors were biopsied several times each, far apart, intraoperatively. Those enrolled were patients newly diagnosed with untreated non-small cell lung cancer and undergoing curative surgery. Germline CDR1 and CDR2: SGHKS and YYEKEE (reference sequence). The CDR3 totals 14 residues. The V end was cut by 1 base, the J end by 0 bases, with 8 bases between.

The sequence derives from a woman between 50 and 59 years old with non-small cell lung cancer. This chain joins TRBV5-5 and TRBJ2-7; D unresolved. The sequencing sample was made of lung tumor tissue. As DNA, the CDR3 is TGTGCCAGCAGCTTGTTAACAGACTCCTACGAGCAGTACTTC. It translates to CASSLLTDSYEQYF.